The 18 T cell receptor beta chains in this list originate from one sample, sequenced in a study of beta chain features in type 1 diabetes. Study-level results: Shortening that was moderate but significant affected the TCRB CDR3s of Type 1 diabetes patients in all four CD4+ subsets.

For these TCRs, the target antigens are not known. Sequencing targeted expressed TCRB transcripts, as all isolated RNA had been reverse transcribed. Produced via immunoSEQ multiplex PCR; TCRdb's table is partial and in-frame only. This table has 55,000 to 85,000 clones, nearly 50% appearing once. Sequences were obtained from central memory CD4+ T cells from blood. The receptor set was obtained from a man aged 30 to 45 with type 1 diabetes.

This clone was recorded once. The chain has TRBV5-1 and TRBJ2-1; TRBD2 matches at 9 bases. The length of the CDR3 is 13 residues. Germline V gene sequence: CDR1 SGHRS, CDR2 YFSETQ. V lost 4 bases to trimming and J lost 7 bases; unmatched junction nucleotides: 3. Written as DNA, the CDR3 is TGCGCCAGCAGCACCGGACTAGCGAATGAGCAGTTCTTC. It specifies CASSTGLANEQFF.

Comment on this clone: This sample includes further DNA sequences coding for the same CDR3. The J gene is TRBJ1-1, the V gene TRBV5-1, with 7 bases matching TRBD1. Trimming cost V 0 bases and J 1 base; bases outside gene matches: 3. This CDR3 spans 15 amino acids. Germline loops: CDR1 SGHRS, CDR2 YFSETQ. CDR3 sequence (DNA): TGCGCCAGCAGCTTGGGAGGGGGCAAGAACACTGAAGCTTTCTTT. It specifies CASSLGGGKNTEAFF.

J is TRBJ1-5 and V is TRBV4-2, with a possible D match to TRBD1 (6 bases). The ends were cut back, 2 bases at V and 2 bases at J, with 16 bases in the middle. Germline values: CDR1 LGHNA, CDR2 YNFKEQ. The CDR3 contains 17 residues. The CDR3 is CASSQQEGGAGNQPQHF. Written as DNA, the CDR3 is TGTGCCAGCAGCCAACAGGAGGGGGGGGCCGGCAATCAGCCCCAGCATTTT.

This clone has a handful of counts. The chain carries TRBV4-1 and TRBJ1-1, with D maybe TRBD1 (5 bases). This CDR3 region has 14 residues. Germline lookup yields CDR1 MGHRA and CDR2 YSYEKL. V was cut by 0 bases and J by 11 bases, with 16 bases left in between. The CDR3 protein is CASSQDEAGVEAFF. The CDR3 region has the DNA TGCGCCAGCAGCCAAGATGAAGCGGGGGTAGAGGCTTTCTTT.

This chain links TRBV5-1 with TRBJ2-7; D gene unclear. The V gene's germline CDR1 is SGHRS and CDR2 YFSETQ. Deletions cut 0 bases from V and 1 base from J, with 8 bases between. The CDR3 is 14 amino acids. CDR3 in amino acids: CASSLGDKSYEQYF. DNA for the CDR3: TGCGCCAGCAGCTTGGGCGACAAATCCTACGAGCAGTACTTC. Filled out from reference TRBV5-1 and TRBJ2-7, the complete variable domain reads KAGVTQTPRYLIKTRGQQVTLSCSPISGHRSVSWYQQTPGQGLQFLFEYFSETQRNKGNFPGRFSGRQFSNSRSEMNVSTLELGDSALYLCASSLGDKSYEQYFGPGTRLTVT.

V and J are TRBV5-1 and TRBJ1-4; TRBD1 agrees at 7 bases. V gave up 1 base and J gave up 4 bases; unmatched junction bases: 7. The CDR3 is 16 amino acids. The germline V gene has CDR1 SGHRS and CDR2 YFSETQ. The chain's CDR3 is CASSLQGTANNEKLFF. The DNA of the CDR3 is TGCGCCAGCAGCTTGCAGGGGACAGCCAATAATGAAAAACTGTTTTTT.

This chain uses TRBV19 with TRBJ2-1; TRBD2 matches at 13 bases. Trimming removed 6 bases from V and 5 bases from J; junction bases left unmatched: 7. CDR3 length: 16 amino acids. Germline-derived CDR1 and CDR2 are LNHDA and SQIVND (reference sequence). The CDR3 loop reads CASSRTSGSGDNEQFF. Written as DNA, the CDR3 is TGTGCCAGTAGCAGGACTAGCGGGAGTGGCGACAATGAGCAGTTCTTC.

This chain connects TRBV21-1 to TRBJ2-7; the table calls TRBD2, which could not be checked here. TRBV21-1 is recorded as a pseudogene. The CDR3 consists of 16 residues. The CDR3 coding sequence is TGTGCCAGCAGTCGTTGCGGGGGGCAGAACTCCTACGAGCAGTACTTC. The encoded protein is CASSRCGGQNSYEQYF.

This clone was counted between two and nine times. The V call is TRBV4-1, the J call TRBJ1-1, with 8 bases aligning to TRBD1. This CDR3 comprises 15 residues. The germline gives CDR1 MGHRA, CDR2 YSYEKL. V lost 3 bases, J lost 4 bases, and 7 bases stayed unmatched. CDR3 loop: CASSQTRQGSTEAFF. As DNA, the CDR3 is TGCGCCAGCAGCCAGACTAGACAGGGGAGCACTGAAGCTTTCTTT.

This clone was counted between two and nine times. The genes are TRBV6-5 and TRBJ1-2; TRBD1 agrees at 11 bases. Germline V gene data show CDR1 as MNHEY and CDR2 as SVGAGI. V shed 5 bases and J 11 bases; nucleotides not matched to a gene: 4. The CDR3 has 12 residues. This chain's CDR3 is CASSPRDRGYTF. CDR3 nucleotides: TGTGCCAGCAGTCCCCGGGACAGGGGGTACACCTTC.

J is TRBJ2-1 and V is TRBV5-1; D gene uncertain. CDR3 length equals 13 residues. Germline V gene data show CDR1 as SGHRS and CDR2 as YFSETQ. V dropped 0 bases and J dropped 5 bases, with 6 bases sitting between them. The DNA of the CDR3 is TGCGCCAGCAGCTTGGGAGTCAACAATGAGCAGTTCTTC. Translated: CASSLGVNNEQFF.

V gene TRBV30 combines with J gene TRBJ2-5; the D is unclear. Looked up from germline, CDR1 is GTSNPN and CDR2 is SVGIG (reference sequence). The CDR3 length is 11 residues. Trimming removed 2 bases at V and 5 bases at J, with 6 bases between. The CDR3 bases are TGTGCCTGGAGTCCCCGGGAGACCCAGTACTTC. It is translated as CAWSPRETQYF.

CDR3 region: CAWSRGGDYGYTF. DNA for the CDR3: TGTGCCTGGAGTCGGGGGGGCGACTATGGCTACACCTTC. The J gene is TRBJ1-2, the V gene TRBV30, with D maybe TRBD1 (6 bases). Trimming left V 2 bases short and J 3 bases short, with 10 bases between. CDR1 is GTSNPN, CDR2 SVGIG, per germline (reference sequence). CDR3 length: 13 residues.

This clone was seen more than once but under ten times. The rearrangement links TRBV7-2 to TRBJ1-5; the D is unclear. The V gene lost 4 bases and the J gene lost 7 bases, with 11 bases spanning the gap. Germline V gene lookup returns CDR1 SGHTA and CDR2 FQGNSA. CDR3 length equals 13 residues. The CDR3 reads CASSSRAGQPQHF. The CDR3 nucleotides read TGTGCCAGCAGCTCCCGCGCGGGGCAGCCCCAGCATTTT.

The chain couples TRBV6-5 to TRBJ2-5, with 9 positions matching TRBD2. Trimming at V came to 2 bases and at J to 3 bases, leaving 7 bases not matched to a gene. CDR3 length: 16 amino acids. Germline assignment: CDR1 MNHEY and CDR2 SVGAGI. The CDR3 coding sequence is TGTGCCAGCAGTTACCCGATTAGCGGGGGAAAAGAGACCCAGTACTTC. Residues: CASSYPISGGKETQYF.

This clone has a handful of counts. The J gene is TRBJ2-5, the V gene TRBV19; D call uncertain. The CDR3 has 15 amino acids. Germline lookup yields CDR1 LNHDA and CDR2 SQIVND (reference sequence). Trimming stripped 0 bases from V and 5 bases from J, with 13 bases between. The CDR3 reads CASSIDSVARETQYF. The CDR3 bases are TGTGCCAGTAGTATAGATTCCGTCGCGAGGGAGACCCAGTACTTC.

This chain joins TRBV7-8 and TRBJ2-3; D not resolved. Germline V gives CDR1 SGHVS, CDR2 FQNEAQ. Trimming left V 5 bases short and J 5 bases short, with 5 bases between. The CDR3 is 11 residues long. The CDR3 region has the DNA TGTGCCAGCAGCCCCCAAGATACGCAGTATTTT. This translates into CASSPQDTQYF. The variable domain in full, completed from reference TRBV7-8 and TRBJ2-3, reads GAGVSQSPRYKVAKRGQDVALRCDPISGHVSLFWYQQALGQGPEFLTYFQNEAQLDKSGLPSDRFFAERPEGSVSTLKIQRTQQEDSAVYLCASSPQDTQYFGPGTRLTVL.

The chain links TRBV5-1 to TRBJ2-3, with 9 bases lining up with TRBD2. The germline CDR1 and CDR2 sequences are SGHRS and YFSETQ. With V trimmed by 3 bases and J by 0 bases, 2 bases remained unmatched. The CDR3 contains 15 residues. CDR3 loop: CASSSGLASTDTQYF. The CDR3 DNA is TGCGCCAGCAGCTCGGGACTAGCTAGCACAGATACGCAGTATTTT.